The next 10 T cell receptor beta chains were all read from a single sample in a study of early T cells in non-severe SARS-CoV-2 infection. TCRdb reprocessed the 5' RACE reads via MiXCR and lists one record per CDR3 protein. This sample has about 80,000 distinct CDR3 sequences, with roughly 12% found just once. The sequenced sample was whole blood, obtained at baseline. The receptor source for this set is an adult who was a healthcare worker with PCR-confirmed SARS-CoV-2 infection or an uninfected control (not recorded which). The donor label of this sample is uncertain.

This clonotype was picked up many times. V and J are TRBV20-1 and TRBJ2-1; D is uncertain. The CDR3 is 11 residues long. The V end lost 5 bases, the J end lost 4 bases, and 6 bases lay between the germline ends. Looked up from germline, CDR1 is DFQATT and CDR2 is SNEGSKA (reference sequence). The CDR3 loop reads CSAPMYNEQFF. The DNA for the CDR3 is TGCAGTGCTCCCATGTACAATGAGCAGTTCTTC.

V gene TRBV5-1 combines with J gene TRBJ2-5; 12 bases fit TRBD2. The CDR3 extends over 15 amino acids. V trimming: 4 bases; J trimming: 5 bases; junction bases outside the gene matches: 6. Germline CDR1 is SGHRS and CDR2 is YFSETQ. CDR3 DNA sequence: TGCGCCAGCAGCAGTGGACTAGCGGGATTTGAGACCCAGTACTTC. Amino acid sequence: CASSSGLAGFETQYF.

The rearrangement joins TRBV6-1 to TRBJ1-2, with no clear D. The germline V gene has CDR1 MNHNS and CDR2 SASEGT. The germline V and J ends were trimmed by 7 bases and 3 bases, with 9 bases remaining between them. The CDR3 is 12 residues long. The CDR3 loop is CASILGYYGYTF. For the CDR3, the DNA is TGTGCCAGCATATTGGGGTACTATGGCTACACCTTC.

This clonotype came up many times. J is TRBJ2-1 and V is TRBV7-3, with 10 bases identical to TRBD2. Germline V gene lookup returns CDR1 SGHTA and CDR2 FQGTGA. The CDR3 extends over 15 amino acids. V was pared by 1 base and J by 5 bases, with 2 bases of the junction left unmatched. The CDR3 bases are TGTGCCAGCAGCTTAATGGGACTAGCGAACAATGAGCAGTTCTTC. Its protein product is CASSLMGLANNEQFF.

There are many counts of this clonotype. The V and J genes are TRBV20-1 and TRBJ1-1, with 7 bases fitting TRBD1. Germline trimming cut 5 bases from V and 3 bases from J; bases unmatched to any gene: 6. The CDR3 has 13 amino acids. The germline V gene encodes CDR1 DFQATT and CDR2 SNEGSKA (reference sequence). CDR3 nucleotide sequence: TGCAGTGCTGGCAGGGGGTTCGACACTGAAGCTTTCTTT. Protein sequence: CSAGRGFDTEAFF.

This clonotype occurred a few times. This chain joins TRBV5-1 and TRBJ2-3; TRBD2 aligns across 7 bases. Per germline, CDR1 SGHRS and CDR2 YFSETQ. The CDR3 totals 15 residues. Trimming at V came to 0 bases and at J to 2 bases, leaving 3 bases not matched to a gene. The CDR3 DNA follows: TGCGCCAGCAGCTTGGAACGGGGGGACACAGATACGCAGTATTTT. Translating it yields CASSLERGDTDTQYF.

In this sample, this clonotype turned up a few times. The chain uses TRBV20-1 and TRBJ2-3; TRBD2 matches at 10 bases. CDR3 length: 16 amino acids. The junction had 9 bases not matched to a gene; V was cut back by 3 bases and J by 3 bases. Germline V gene sequence: CDR1 DFQATT, CDR2 SNEGSKA (reference sequence). The CDR3 DNA reads as TGCAGTGCTAGGTTGAGCGGGAGGGCCTTTACAGATACGCAGTATTTT. Protein product: CSARLSGRAFTDTQYF.

This clonotype was detected many times. The gene calls are TRBV18 and TRBJ1-4; D uncertain. V gave up 3 bases and J gave up 1 base, with 3 bases separating them. This CDR3 region has 13 residues. The V gene's germline CDR1 is KGHSH and CDR2 LQKENI. The chain's CDR3 is CASSPLTNEKLFF. CDR3 bases: TGTGCCAGCTCACCGCTAACTAATGAAAAACTGTTTTTT.

This clonotype appeared many times. V gene TRBV10-3 combines with J gene TRBJ1-5; a weak D match, TRBD1 (5 bases). CDR3 length equals 14 residues. Germline CDR1 is ENHRY and CDR2 is SYGVKD. The V and J ends lost 2 bases and 7 bases respectively, with 12 bases between them. The CDR3 here is CAISEGGVDQPQHF. The CDR3 nucleotides are TGTGCCATCAGTGAGGGGGGAGTCGACCAGCCCCAGCATTTT.

This clonotype has only a few counts. This chain connects TRBV6-2 or TRBV6-3 to TRBJ1-2; D ambiguous. Between the trimmed V and J ends, which lost 0 bases and 1 base, there was a span of 21 bases. The length of the CDR3 is 19 residues. The germline CDR1 and CDR2 sequences are MNHEY and SVGEGT. As DNA, the CDR3 is TGTGCCAGCAGTTACTCGAAAGAGAACGCTATAACCTATAACTATGGCTACACCTTC. Amino acids: CASSYSKENAITYNYGYTF.